The rows below give T cell receptor beta chains drawn from one sample of a study of T cells expressing NK-cell markers. TCRdb reanalyzed the 5' RACE reads and collapses them to one entry per CDR3 protein, without DNA. This sample's clone table lists 200,000 to 300,000 distinct CDR3 sequences. Sequencing was performed on blood T cells: a sorted CD56 or NKG2C T cell subset, CD4+ or CD8+ T cells, or bulk PBMC T cells (not recorded which). Source of these receptors: a woman between 18 and 70 years old in good health. The CDR3 runs from the conserved cysteine through the conserved F or W.

length	V	J	CDR3
18	TRBV18	TRBJ1-1	CASSPLGQGSSLNTEAFF
14	TRBV6-1	TRBJ1-5	CASHRIGGNQPQHF
14	TRBV7-8	TRBJ2-1	CASSFGTVKNEQFF
14	TRBV28	TRBJ1-6	CASLRDSHNSPLHF
12	TRBV2	TRBJ2-5	CASSTSLETQYF
15	TRBV6-5	TRBJ2-1	CASSNQERGLYEQFF
14	TRBV12-3/TRBV12-4	TRBJ1-5	CASSLLGWNQPQHF
17	TRBV7-2	TRBJ2-7	CASSLGGLDALGSEQYF
15	TRBV4-3	TRBJ2-7	CASSQDGGIRYEQYF
15	TRBV20-1	TRBJ2-5	CSARDGRTPQETQYF
20	TRBV11-2	TRBJ1-1	CASSPSGRGRTRAGNTEAFF
13	TRBV10-3	TRBJ2-2	CASGTPNTGELFF
13	TRBV2	TRBJ2-1	CASSLRSDNEQFF
17	TRBV4-3	TRBJ2-3	CASSQDPNGRAGDTQYF
14	TRBV6-1	TRBJ1-6	CASSSGRPNSPLHF
20	TRBV9	TRBJ2-3	CASSVGRTSGSSIGTDTQYF
15	TRBV30	TRBJ2-2	CAWRSRHTNTGELFF